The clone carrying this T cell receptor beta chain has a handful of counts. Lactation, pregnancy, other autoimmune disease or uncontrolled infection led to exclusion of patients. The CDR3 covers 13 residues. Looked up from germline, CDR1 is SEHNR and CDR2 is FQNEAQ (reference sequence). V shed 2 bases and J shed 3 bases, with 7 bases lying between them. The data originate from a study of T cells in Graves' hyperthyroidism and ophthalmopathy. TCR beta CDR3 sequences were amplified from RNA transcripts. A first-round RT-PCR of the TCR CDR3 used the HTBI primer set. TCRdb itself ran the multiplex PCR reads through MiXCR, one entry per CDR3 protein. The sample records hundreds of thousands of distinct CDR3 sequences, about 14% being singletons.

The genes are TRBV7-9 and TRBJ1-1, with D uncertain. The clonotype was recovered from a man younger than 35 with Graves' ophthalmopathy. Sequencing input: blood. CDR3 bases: TGTGCCAGCAGCTTAAGAGCGGACACTGAAGCTTTCTTT. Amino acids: CASSLRADTEAFF.